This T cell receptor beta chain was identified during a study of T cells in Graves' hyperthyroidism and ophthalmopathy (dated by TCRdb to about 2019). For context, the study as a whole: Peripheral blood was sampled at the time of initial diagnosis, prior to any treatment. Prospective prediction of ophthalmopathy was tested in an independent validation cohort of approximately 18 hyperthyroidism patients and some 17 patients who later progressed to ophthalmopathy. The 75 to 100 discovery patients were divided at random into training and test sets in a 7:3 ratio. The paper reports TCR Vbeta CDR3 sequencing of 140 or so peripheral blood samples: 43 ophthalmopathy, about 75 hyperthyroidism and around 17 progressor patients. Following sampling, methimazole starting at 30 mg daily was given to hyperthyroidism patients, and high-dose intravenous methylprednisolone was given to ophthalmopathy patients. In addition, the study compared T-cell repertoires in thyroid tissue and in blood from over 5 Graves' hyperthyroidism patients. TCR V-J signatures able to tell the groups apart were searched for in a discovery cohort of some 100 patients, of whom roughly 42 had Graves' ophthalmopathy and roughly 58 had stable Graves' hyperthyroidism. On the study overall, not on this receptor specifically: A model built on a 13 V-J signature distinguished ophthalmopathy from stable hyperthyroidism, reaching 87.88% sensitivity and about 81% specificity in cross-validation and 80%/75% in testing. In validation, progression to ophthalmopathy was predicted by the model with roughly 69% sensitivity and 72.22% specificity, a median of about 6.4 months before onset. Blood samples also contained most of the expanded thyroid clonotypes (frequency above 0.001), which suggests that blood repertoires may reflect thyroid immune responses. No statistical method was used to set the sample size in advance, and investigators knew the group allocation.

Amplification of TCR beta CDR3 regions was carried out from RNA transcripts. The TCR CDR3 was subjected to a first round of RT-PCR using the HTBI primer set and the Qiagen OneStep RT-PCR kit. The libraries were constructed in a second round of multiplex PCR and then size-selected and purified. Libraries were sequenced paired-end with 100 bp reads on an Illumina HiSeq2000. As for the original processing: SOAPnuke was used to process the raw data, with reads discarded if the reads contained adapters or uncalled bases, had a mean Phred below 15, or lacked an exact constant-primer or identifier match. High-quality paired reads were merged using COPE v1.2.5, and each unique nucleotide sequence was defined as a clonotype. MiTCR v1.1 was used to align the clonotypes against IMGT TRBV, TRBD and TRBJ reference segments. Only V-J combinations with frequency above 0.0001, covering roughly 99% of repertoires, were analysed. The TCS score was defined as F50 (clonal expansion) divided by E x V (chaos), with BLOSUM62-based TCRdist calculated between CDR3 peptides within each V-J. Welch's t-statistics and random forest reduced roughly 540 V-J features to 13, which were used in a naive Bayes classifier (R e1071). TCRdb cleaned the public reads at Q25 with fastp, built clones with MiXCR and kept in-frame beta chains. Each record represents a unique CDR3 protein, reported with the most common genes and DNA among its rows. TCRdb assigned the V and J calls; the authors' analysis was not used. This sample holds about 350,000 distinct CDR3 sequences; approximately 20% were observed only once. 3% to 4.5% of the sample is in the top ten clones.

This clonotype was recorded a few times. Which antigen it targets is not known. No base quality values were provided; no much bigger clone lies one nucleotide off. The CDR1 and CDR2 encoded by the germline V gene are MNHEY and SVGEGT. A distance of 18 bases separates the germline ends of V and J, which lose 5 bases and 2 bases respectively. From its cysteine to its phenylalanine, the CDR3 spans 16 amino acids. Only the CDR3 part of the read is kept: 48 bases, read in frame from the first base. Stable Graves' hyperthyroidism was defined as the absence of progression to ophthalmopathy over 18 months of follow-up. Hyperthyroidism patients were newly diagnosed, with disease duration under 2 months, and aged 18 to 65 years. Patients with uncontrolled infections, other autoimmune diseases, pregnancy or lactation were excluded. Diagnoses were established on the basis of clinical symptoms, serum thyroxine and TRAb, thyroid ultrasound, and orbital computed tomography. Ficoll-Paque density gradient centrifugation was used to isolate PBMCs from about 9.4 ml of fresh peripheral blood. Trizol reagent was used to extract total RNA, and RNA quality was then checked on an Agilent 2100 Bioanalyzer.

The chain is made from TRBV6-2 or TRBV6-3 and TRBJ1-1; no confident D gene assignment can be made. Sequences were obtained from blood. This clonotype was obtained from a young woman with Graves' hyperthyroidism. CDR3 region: CASSTQKKASNTEAFF. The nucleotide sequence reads TGTGCCAGCAGTACACAAAAGAAGGCCTCAAACACTGAAGCTTTCTTT.